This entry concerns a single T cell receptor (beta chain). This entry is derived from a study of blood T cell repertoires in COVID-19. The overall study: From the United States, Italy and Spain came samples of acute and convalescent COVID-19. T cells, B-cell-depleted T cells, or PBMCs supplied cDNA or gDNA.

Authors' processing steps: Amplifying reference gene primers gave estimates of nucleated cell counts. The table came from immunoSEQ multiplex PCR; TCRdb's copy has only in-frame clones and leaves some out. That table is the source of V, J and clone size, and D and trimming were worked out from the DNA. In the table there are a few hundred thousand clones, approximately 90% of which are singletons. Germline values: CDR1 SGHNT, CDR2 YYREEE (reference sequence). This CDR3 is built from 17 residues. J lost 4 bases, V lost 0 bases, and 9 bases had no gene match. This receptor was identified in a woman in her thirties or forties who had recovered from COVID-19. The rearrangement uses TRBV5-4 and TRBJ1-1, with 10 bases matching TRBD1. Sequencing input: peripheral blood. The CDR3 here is CASSLGQGAIWITEAFF. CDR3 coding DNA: TGTGCCAGCAGCTTGGGACAGGGGGCGATATGGATCACTGAAGCTTTCTTT.